Below are 20 T cell receptor beta chains sequenced from a single sample in a study of PD-1 blockade in classical Hodgkin lymphoma. The data were produced by immunoSEQ multiplex PCR, yet TCRdb's version contains in-frame clones alone and is incomplete. The repertoire holds 35,000 to 50,000 clones, with roughly 80% as singletons. Patients all relapsed after autologous stem cell transplantation, and there was variation in brentuximab vedotin exposure. Sequencing was performed on peripheral blood mononuclear cells (PBMCs), taken at baseline. The receptors derive from a human donor with classical Hodgkin lymphoma.

Turning to this clone: Other DNA variants within this sample encode the same CDR3. The chain uses TRBV6-5 and TRBJ2-7; D might be TRBD2 (5 bases). V gave up 0 bases and J gave up 0 bases, with 9 bases separating them. There are 15 residues in the CDR3. Per the germline V gene, CDR1 is MNHEY and CDR2 is SVGAGI. CDR3 nucleotide sequence: TGTGCCAGCAGTTACTCAGGGAGTAGCTCCTACGAGCAGTACTTC. Protein product: CASSYSGSSSYEQYF.

This chain uses TRBV6-4 with TRBJ2-1; weak D call: TRBD1 (6 bases). Trimming shortened V by 5 bases and J by 2 bases, and 16 bases separated the two germline ends. This CDR3 is 16 amino acids long. Germline V gene sequence: CDR1 MRHNA, CDR2 SNTAGT. The CDR3 nucleotides are TGTGCCAGCAGTATCCACAGGGATCCTACCTACAATGAGCAGTTCTTC. Its translation is CASSIHRDPTYNEQFF.

This clone was observed once. The chain has TRBV6-5 and TRBJ2-7, with D uncertain. V was shortened by 4 bases and J by 2 bases, with 15 bases between the two germline ends. This CDR3 spans 15 amino acids. Looked up from germline, CDR1 is MNHEY and CDR2 is SVGAGI. CDR3 in amino acids: CASSSESPTPYEQYF. The CDR3 nucleotides read TGTGCCAGCAGTTCAGAGAGCCCTACCCCCTACGAGCAGTACTTC.

The chain has TRBV6-5 and TRBJ1-2; D may be TRBD1 (6 bases). Per the germline V gene, CDR1 is MNHEY and CDR2 is SVGAGI. The V gene lost 5 bases and the J gene lost 3 bases, with 16 bases spanning the gap. The CDR3 has 15 residues. The CDR3: CASSHGPGADYGYTF. The CDR3 nucleotides are TGTGCCAGCAGTCACGGGCCAGGGGCAGACTATGGCTACACCTTC.

The chain uses TRBV18 and TRBJ1-1; 11 nucleotides line up with TRBD1. This CDR3 is built from 14 residues. V lost 1 base and J lost 6; bases outside the gene matches: 1. CDR1 is KGHSH, CDR2 LQKENI, per germline. The CDR3 DNA is TGTGCCAGCTCACCACAGGGACAGGGGGCTGAAGCTTTCTTT. This translates into CASSPQGQGAEAFF.

With regard to this clone: Additional DNA sequences in this sample encode the identical CDR3. The chain employs TRBV6-6 and TRBJ1-1; D is possibly TRBD1 (6 bases). This CDR3 region has 13 residues. The germline V gene has CDR1 MNHNY and CDR2 SVGAGI (reference sequence). V lost 5 bases, J lost 4 bases, and 11 bases lay in between. Here the CDR3 reads CASSRTASTEAFF. The CDR3 nucleotides are TGTGCCAGCAGTCGGACAGCTTCCACTGAAGCTTTCTTT.

The chain joins TRBV6-6 to TRBJ1-3, with 7 bases lining up with TRBD1. Germline V gene sequence: CDR1 MNHNY, CDR2 SVGAGI (reference sequence). Germline trimming cut 8 bases from V and 2 bases from J; bases unmatched to any gene: 6. The CDR3 contains 14 residues. This CDR3 reads CASVLTGAGNTIYF. CDR3 coding DNA: TGTGCCAGCGTTTTAACAGGGGCTGGAAACACCATATATTTT.

The chain carries TRBV27 and TRBJ2-1, with TRBD2 as a possible D gene (5 bases). The CDR3 consists of 16 residues. With 2 bases removed from V and 7 bases from J, the gap between germline ends came to 18 bases. CDR1 and CDR2 from the germline V gene are MNHEY and SMNVEV (reference sequence). DNA for the CDR3: TGTGCCAGCAGTTTAGTATCCTATCGGACTCCAAATGAGCAGTTCTTC. Translating gives CASSLVSYRTPNEQFF.

V and J are TRBV5-1 and TRBJ1-4; 10 nucleotides line up with TRBD1. Looked up from germline, CDR1 is SGHRS and CDR2 is YFSETQ. V lost 1 base and J lost 6; bases outside the gene matches: 6. The CDR3 contains 16 residues. For the CDR3, the DNA is TGCGCCAGCAGCTTGTGGAGGGACAGGGGTGATGAAAAACTGTTTTTT. Protein product: CASSLWRDRGDEKLFF.

The rearrangement joins TRBV7-3 to TRBJ2-2, with 8 bases identical to TRBD1. With V trimmed by 2 bases and J by 0 bases, 5 bases remained unmatched. Per the germline V gene, CDR1 is SGHTA and CDR2 is FQGTGA. The CDR3 extends over 17 amino acids. CDR3 sequence: CASSLSGGRPNTGELFF. As DNA, the CDR3 is TGTGCCAGCAGCTTATCAGGGGGCCGACCGAACACCGGGGAGCTGTTTTTT.

In this sample, this clone turned up a few times. J is TRBJ2-7 and V is TRBV28; D not resolved. The V end was cut by 6 bases, the J end by 6 bases, with 12 bases between. This CDR3 is 12 amino acids long. Germline loops: CDR1 MDHEN, CDR2 SYDVKM. As DNA, the CDR3 is TGTGCCAGCAGCTTCCTTCTTGGCGAGCAGTACTTC. Its protein product is CASSFLLGEQYF.

This clone occurred once. The chain carries TRBV5-4 and TRBJ2-5; TRBD1 aligns across 12 bases. There are 16 residues in the CDR3. The V and J ends lost 3 bases and 5 bases, in that order; junction bases with no gene match: 8. CDR1 SGHNT and CDR2 YYREEE come from the germline V gene (reference sequence). CDR3 DNA sequence: TGTGCCAGCAGCTGGGGGGACAGGGGGCGGCGGGAGACCCAGTACTTC. This gives the protein CASSWGDRGRRETQYF.

The chain couples TRBV5-4 to TRBJ1-3; tentative D call: TRBD1 (5 bases). This CDR3 has 14 amino acids. Germline V gene sequence: CDR1 SGHNT, CDR2 YYREEE (reference sequence). Trimming took 2 bases from V and 2 from J, leaving 8 bases between them. This chain's CDR3 is CASSFGGTGNTIYF. The CDR3 nucleotides read TGTGCCAGCAGCTTCGGGGGAACTGGAAACACCATATATTTT.

This clone was found once. J is TRBJ1-1 and V is TRBV18; D unclear. Germline CDR1 and CDR2: KGHSH and LQKENI. V gave up 3 bases and J gave up 4 bases, with 12 bases separating them. The CDR3 is made up of 14 amino acids. CDR3 in amino acids: CASSPAERGTEAFF. The CDR3 DNA reads as TGTGCCAGCTCACCCGCGGAGCGGGGCACTGAAGCTTTCTTT.

V usage is TRBV6-1 and J usage is TRBJ1-1; D is ambiguous. Germline CDR1 reads MNHNS; CDR2 reads SASEGT. The CDR3 length is 13 residues. V shed 1 base and J shed 0 bases, with 3 bases lying between them. Here the CDR3 DNA reads TGTGCCAGCAGTGAAGTTATGAACACTGAAGCTTTCTTT. This sequence encodes CASSEVMNTEAFF.

This clone was seen a few times. This chain uses TRBV6-6 with TRBJ1-1; D remains unclear. CDR3 length: 12 amino acids. V lost 8 bases, J lost 4 bases, and 11 bases lay in between. CDR1 is MNHNY, CDR2 SVGAGI, per germline (reference sequence). In DNA form, the CDR3 reads TGTGCCAGCTCGGGGTCGACCACTGAAGCTTTCTTT. Translation: CASSGSTTEAFF.

The chain recombines TRBV25-1 with TRBJ2-2; D is perhaps TRBD1 (5 bases). In germline, CDR1 is MGHDK, CDR2 SYGVNS. The V and J ends lost 5 bases and 7 bases respectively, with 11 bases between them. The CDR3 extends over 13 amino acids. CDR3 DNA sequence: TGTGCCAGCAGTATCGCAGGGATCGGGGAGCTGTTTTTT. It codes for CASSIAGIGELFF.

The V gene is TRBV30, the J gene TRBJ2-7; TRBD2 might be the D (6 bases). This CDR3 has 13 residues. Trimming shortened V by 0 bases and J by 7 bases, and 13 bases separated the two germline ends. Per the germline V gene, CDR1 is GTSNPN and CDR2 is SVGIG (reference sequence). The CDR3 here is CAWSVGTDYEQYF. The CDR3 bases are TGTGCCTGGAGTGTTGGGACTGACTATGAGCAGTACTTC.

This clone was counted a few times. The V call is TRBV7-3, the J call TRBJ1-2, with TRBD1 matching 10 bases. Looked up from germline, CDR1 is SGHTA and CDR2 is FQGTGA. CDR3 size: 14 residues. V lost 5 bases and J lost 3; bases outside the gene matches: 3. The CDR3, as DNA: TGTGCCAGCAGCCCCGGGACAGGGGACTATGGCTACACCTTC. Translating gives CASSPGTGDYGYTF.

V and J are TRBV29-1 and TRBJ2-7; weak D call: TRBD2 (6 bases). There are 12 residues in the CDR3. The V end lost 0 bases, the J end lost 6 bases, and 9 bases lay between the germline ends. CDR1 and CDR2 (germline): SQVTM, ANQGSEA. This CDR3 is CSVEEAGGEQYF. CDR3 in DNA: TGCAGCGTTGAAGAGGCCGGGGGCGAGCAGTACTTC.